Listed below are T cell receptor beta chains from one sample, sequenced in a study of CD4+ T cells in melanoma. Sequencing used immunoSEQ multiplex PCR; TCRdb keeps in-frame clones, though not all of them. The sample has some 150,000 clones, roughly 91% seen once. Receptors were obtained from a human donor with melanoma. The CDR3 runs from the conserved cysteine through the conserved F or W. D genes are given only for firm matches. Not every row has a clone size; where given, it reads once, few, many or a size class.

D gene: TRBD1; clone size: .; J gene: TRBJ1-6; V gene: TRBV7-2; CDR3 protein: CASSSTVGQGITYNSPLHF; CDR3 DNA: TGTGCCAGCAGTTCCACCGTAGGACAGGGTATTACCTATAATTCACCCCTCCACTTT
D gene: TRBD1; clone size: .; J gene: TRBJ2-3; V gene: TRBV6-1; CDR3 protein: CASSDVRGLSTDTQYF; CDR3 DNA: TGTGCCAGCAGTGACGTCAGGGGGCTAAGCACAGATACGCAGTATTTT
D gene: TRBD2; clone size: .; J gene: TRBJ2-7; V gene: TRBV30; CDR3 protein: CAWRGGPEQYF; CDR3 DNA: TGTGCCTGGAGGGGAGGGCCCGAGCAGTACTTC
D gene: .; clone size: .; J gene: TRBJ2-1; V gene: TRBV2; CDR3 protein: CASSAETAEVGAEQFF; CDR3 DNA: TGTGCCAGCAGTGCTGAGACAGCGGAGGTAGGGGCTGAGCAGTTCTTC
D gene: TRBD1; clone size: .; J gene: TRBJ1-1; V gene: TRBV7-9; CDR3 protein: CANSMVTGVYTEAFF; CDR3 DNA: TGTGCCAACAGCATGGTAACAGGGGTTTACACTGAAGCTTTCTTT
D gene: .; clone size: .; J gene: TRBJ2-3; V gene: TRBV5-4; CDR3 protein: CASSPALGRPSTDTQYF; CDR3 DNA: TGTGCCAGCAGCCCCGCCCTGGGCAGGCCGAGCACAGATACGCAGTATTTT
D gene: .; clone size: .; J gene: TRBJ2-2; V gene: TRBV5-1; CDR3 protein: CASSLGPGVGTGELFF; CDR3 DNA: TGCGCCAGCAGCTTGGGGCCGGGGGTAGGCACCGGGGAGCTGTTTTTT
D gene: .; clone size: .; J gene: TRBJ2-4; V gene: TRBV5-1; CDR3 protein: CASSGEPKNIQYF; CDR3 DNA: TGCGCCAGCAGCGGGGAACCCAAAAACATTCAGTACTTC
D gene: TRBD2; clone size: .; J gene: TRBJ2-3; V gene: TRBV10-1; CDR3 protein: CASSPLAGGRDTQYF; CDR3 DNA: TGCGCCAGCAGTCCCCTAGCGGGGGGCCGGGATACGCAGTATTTT
D gene: TRBD2; clone size: .; J gene: TRBJ2-3; V gene: TRBV5-8; CDR3 protein: CASRAGTKLVLTDTQYF; CDR3 DNA: TGTGCCAGCAGGGCCGGGACTAAGCTGGTCCTCACAGATACGCAGTATTTT
D gene: .; clone size: .; J gene: TRBJ1-6; V gene: TRBV11-2; CDR3 protein: CASRESQGNSPLHF; CDR3 DNA: TGTGCCAGCAGAGAGTCACAGGGAAATTCACCCCTCCACTTT
D gene: .; clone size: .; J gene: TRBJ1-5; V gene: TRBV6-5; CDR3 protein: CASSSPGLGNQPQHF; CDR3 DNA: TGTGCCAGCAGTTCACCTGGACTGGGGAATCAGCCCCAGCATTTT
D gene: .; clone size: .; J gene: TRBJ1-5; V gene: TRBV12-5; CDR3 protein: CASGLVLTSQPQHF; CDR3 DNA: TGTGCTAGTGGTTTGGTACTGACCAGCCAGCCCCAGCATTTT
D gene: .; clone size: .; J gene: TRBJ1-1; V gene: TRBV10-1; CDR3 protein: CASSDQSMNTEAFF; CDR3 DNA: TGCGCCAGCAGTGATCAGTCTATGAACACTGAAGCTTTCTTT
D gene: .; clone size: .; J gene: TRBJ2-2; V gene: TRBV29-1; CDR3 protein: CSVDFWGANTGELFF; CDR3 DNA: TGCAGCGTTGATTTCTGGGGAGCGAACACCGGGGAGCTGTTTTTT
D gene: TRBD1; clone size: .; J gene: TRBJ2-5; V gene: TRBV2; CDR3 protein: CASKGQGARETQYF; CDR3 DNA: TGTGCCAGCAAAGGACAGGGGGCACGGGAGACCCAGTACTTC
D gene: .; clone size: .; J gene: TRBJ1-6; V gene: TRBV6-6; CDR3 protein: CASTNAPDFNSPLHF; CDR3 DNA: TGTGCCAGCACTAACGCCCCTGATTTTAATTCACCCCTCCACTTT
D gene: TRBD1; clone size: .; J gene: TRBJ1-1; V gene: TRBV5-1; CDR3 protein: CASSLADRVGTEAFF; CDR3 DNA: TGCGCCAGCAGCTTGGCCGACAGGGTGGGCACTGAAGCTTTCTTT
D gene: .; clone size: .; J gene: TRBJ1-2; V gene: TRBV11-2; CDR3 protein: CASSLDRPGKNYGYTF; CDR3 DNA: TGTGCCAGCAGCTTAGATCGTCCGGGGAAGAACTATGGCTACACCTTC
D gene: .; clone size: .; J gene: TRBJ2-1; V gene: TRBV5-1; CDR3 protein: CASSFRAGVGEQFF; CDR3 DNA: TGCGCCAGCAGCTTCCGGGCTGGGGTGGGTGAGCAGTTCTTC
D gene: .; clone size: .; J gene: TRBJ2-1; V gene: TRBV5-1; CDR3 protein: CASSLVQGTYNEQFF; CDR3 DNA: TGCGCCAGCAGCTTGGTACAGGGAACCTACAATGAGCAGTTCTTC
D gene: .; clone size: .; J gene: TRBJ2-3; V gene: TRBV12-2; CDR3 protein: CASRSSPRDTQYF; CDR3 DNA: TGTGCAAGTCGCTCGAGCCCGAGGGATACGCAGTATTTT
D gene: TRBD1; clone size: .; J gene: TRBJ2-7; V gene: TRBV28; CDR3 protein: CASSLSGTAHYEQYF; CDR3 DNA: TGTGCCAGCAGTCTTTCCGGGACAGCGCACTACGAGCAGTACTTC
D gene: .; clone size: .; J gene: TRBJ2-3; V gene: TRBV5-4; CDR3 protein: CASSPDLQRSDTQYF; CDR3 DNA: TGTGCCAGCAGCCCGGACTTACAACGTTCTGATACGCAGTATTTT
D gene: .; clone size: .; J gene: TRBJ2-7; V gene: TRBV6-5; CDR3 protein: CASSYREVDYEQYF; CDR3 DNA: TGTGCCAGCAGTTACCGCGAAGTAGACTACGAGCAGTACTTC
D gene: TRBD2; clone size: .; J gene: TRBJ2-5; V gene: TRBV5-1; CDR3 protein: CASSLSTSGETQYF; CDR3 DNA: TGCGCCAGCAGCCTGTCAACTAGCGGGGAGACCCAGTACTTC
D gene: .; clone size: .; J gene: TRBJ2-5; V gene: TRBV7-9; CDR3 protein: CASSLAGPETQYF; CDR3 DNA: TGTGCCAGCAGCTTAGCGGGGCCGGAGACCCAGTACTTC
D gene: TRBD2; clone size: .; J gene: TRBJ2-5; V gene: TRBV15; CDR3 protein: CATSRDGGGYQETQYF; CDR3 DNA: TGTGCCACCAGCAGAGATGGGGGGGGGTACCAAGAGACCCAGTACTTC
D gene: TRBD1; clone size: .; J gene: TRBJ1-1; V gene: TRBV5-1; CDR3 protein: CASSSGQTLNTEAFF; CDR3 DNA: TGCGCCAGCAGCTCGGGACAGACCTTGAACACTGAAGCTTTCTTT
D gene: TRBD2; clone size: once; J gene: TRBJ2-1; V gene: TRBV7-2; CDR3 protein: CASSLGGLAYNEQFF; CDR3 DNA: TGTGCCAGCAGCTTAGGGGGACTAGCCTACAATGAGCAGTTCTTC
D gene: .; clone size: once; J gene: TRBJ1-2; V gene: TRBV7-9; CDR3 protein: CASSETGWNYGYTF; CDR3 DNA: TGTGCCAGCAGTGAGACAGGATGGAACTATGGCTACACCTTC
D gene: .; clone size: .; J gene: TRBJ1-2; V gene: TRBV5-1; CDR3 protein: CASSSGGSANYGYTF; CDR3 DNA: TGCGCCAGCAGCTCTGGGGGGTCAGCTAACTATGGCTACACCTTC
D gene: .; clone size: .; J gene: TRBJ2-2; V gene: TRBV5-1; CDR3 protein: CASSLAGQHTGELFF; CDR3 DNA: TGCGCCAGCAGCTTGGCGGGCCAGCACACCGGGGAGCTGTTTTTT